The count of the clone carrying this T cell receptor beta chain is one. This sample was taken from a study of early T cells in non-severe SARS-CoV-2 infection. Per the germline V gene, CDR1 is SEHNR and CDR2 is FQNEAQ (reference sequence). V was shortened by 5 bases and J by 2 bases, with 16 bases between the two germline ends. The CDR3 runs 16 residues. TCRdb re-derived calls from the 5' RACE reads in MiXCR, one entry per CDR3 protein. The sample carries roughly 41,000 distinct CDR3 sequences, 5% to 6.5% recorded once. The chain carries TRBV7-9 and TRBJ2-1; D may be TRBD2 (6 bases). The receptor comes from an adult who was a healthcare worker with PCR-confirmed SARS-CoV-2 infection or an uninfected control (not recorded which). The sequenced material came from whole blood. CDR3 protein: CASSRKTWGAYNEQFF. The CDR3 DNA sequence: TGTGCCAGCAGCCGGAAGACTTGGGGGGCCTACAATGAGCAGTTCTTC.